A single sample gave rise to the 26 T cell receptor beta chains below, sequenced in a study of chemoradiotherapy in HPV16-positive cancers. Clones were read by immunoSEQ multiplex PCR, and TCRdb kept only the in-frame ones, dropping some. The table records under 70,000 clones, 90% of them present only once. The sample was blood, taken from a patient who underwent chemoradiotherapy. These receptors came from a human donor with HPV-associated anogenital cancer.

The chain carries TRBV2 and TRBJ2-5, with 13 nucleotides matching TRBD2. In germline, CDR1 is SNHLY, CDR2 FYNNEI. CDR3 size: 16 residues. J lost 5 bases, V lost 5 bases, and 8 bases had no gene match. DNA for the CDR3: TGTGCCAGCAGTCCCCGGACTAGCGGGAGTCGGGAGACCCAGTACTTC. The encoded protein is CASSPRTSGSRETQYF.

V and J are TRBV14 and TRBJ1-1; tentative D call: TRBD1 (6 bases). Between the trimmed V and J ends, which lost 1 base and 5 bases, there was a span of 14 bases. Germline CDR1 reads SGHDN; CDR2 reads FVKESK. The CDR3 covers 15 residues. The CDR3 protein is CASSQVRGAGTEAFF. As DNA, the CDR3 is TGTGCCAGCAGCCAAGTACGGGGGGCCGGGACTGAAGCTTTCTTT.

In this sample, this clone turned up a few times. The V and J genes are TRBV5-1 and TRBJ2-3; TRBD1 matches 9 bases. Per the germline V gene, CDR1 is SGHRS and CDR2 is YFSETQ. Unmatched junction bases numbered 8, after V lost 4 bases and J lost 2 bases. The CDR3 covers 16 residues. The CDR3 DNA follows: TGCGCCAGCAGCCCCGGCGGACAGGGGAACACAGATACGCAGTATTTT. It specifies CASSPGGQGNTDTQYF. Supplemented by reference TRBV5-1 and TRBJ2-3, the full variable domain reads KAGVTQTPRYLIKTRGQQVTLSCSPISGHRSVSWYQQTPGQGLQFLFEYFSETQRNKGNFPGRFSGRQFSNSRSEMNVSTLELGDSALYLCASSPGGQGNTDTQYFGPGTRLTVL.

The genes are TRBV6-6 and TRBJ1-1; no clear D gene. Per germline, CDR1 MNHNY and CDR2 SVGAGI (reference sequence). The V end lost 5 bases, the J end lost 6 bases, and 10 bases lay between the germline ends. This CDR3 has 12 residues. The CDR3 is CASSLHVAEAFF. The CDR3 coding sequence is TGTGCCAGCAGTCTCCATGTAGCTGAAGCTTTCTTT.

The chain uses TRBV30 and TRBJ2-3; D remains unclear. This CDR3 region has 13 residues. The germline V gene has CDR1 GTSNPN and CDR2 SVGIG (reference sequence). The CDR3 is CAAGPSNTDTQYF. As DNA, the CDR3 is TGTGCTGCAGGACCTTCCAACACAGATACGCAGTATTTT.

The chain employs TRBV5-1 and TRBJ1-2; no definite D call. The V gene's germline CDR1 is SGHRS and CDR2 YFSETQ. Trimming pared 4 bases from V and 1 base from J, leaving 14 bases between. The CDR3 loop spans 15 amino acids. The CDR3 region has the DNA TGCGCCAGCAGCCCCGGACCGATTCATAACTATGGCTACACCTTC. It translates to CASSPGPIHNYGYTF.

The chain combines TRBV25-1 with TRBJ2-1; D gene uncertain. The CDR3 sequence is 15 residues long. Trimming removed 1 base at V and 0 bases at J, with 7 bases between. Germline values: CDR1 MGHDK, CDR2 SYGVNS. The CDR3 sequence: CASSEWQSSYNEQFF. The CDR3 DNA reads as TGTGCCAGCAGTGAATGGCAGAGCTCCTACAATGAGCAGTTCTTC. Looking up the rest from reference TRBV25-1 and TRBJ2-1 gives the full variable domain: EADIYQTPRYLVIGTGKKITLECSQTMGHDKMYWYQQDPGMELHLIHYSYGVNSTEKGDLSSESTVSRIRTEHFPLTLESARPSHTSQYLCASSEWQSSYNEQFFGPGTRLTVL.

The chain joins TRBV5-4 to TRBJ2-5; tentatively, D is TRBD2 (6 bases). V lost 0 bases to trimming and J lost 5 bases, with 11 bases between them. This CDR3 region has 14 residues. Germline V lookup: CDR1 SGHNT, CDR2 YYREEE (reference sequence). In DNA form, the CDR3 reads TGTGCCAGCAGCTTGGACATCGGGAGTGAGACCCAGTACTTC. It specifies CASSLDIGSETQYF.

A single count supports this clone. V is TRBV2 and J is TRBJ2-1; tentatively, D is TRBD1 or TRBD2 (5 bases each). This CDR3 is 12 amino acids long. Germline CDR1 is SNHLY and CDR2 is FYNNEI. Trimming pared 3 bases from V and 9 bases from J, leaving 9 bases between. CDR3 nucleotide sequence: TGTGCCAGCAGTGATGGGGCGGGTGAGCAGTTCTTC. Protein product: CASSDGAGEQFF.

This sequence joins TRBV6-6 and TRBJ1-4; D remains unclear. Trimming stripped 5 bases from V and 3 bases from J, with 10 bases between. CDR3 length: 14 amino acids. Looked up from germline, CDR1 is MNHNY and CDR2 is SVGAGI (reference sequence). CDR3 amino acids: CASSLGRSNEKLFF. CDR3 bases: TGTGCCAGCAGTCTCGGGCGGTCTAATGAAAAACTGTTTTTT.

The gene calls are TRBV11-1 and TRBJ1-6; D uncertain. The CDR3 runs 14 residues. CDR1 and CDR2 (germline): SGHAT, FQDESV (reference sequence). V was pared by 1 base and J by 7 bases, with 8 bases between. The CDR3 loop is CASSLEGQNSPLHF. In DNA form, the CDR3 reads TGTGCCAGCAGCTTAGAGGGCCAGAATTCACCCCTCCACTTT.

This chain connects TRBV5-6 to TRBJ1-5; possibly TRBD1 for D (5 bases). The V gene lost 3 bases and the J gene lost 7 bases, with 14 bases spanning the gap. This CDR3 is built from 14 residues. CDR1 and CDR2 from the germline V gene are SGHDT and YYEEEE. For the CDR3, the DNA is TGTGCCAGCAGCTGGGGGGGTGGCGGACAGCCCCAGCATTTT. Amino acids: CASSWGGGGQPQHF.

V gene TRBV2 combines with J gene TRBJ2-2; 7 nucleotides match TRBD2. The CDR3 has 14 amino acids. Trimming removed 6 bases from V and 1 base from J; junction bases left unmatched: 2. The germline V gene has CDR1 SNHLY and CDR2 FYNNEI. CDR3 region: CASRAGLNTGELFF. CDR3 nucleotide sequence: TGTGCCAGCAGAGCGGGGCTGAACACCGGGGAGCTGTTTTTT.

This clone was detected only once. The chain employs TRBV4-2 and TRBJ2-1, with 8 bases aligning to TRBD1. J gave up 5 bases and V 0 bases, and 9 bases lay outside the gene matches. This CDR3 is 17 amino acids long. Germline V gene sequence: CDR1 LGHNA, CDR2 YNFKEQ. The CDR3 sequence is CASSQDPFGQGDNEQFF. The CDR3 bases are TGTGCCAGCAGCCAAGACCCATTTGGACAGGGAGACAATGAGCAGTTCTTC.

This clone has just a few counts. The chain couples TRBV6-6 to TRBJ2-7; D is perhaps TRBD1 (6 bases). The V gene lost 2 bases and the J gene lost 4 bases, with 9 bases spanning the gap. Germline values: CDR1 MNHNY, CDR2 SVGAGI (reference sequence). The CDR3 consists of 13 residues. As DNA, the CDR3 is TGTGCCAGCAGTTACCTCAGGGGTTACGAGCAGTACTTC. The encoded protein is CASSYLRGYEQYF.

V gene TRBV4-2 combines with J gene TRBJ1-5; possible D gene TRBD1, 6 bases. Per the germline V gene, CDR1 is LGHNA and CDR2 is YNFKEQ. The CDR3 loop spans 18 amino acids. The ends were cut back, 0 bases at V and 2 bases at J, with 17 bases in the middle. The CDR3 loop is CASSQDRGGELGNQPQHF. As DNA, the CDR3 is TGTGCCAGCAGCCAAGATAGGGGGGGTGAATTGGGCAATCAGCCCCAGCATTTT.

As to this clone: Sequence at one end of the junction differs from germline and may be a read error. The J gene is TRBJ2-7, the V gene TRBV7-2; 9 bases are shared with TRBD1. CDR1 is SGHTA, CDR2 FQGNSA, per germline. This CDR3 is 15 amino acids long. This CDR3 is CASTLTGTGTYEQYF. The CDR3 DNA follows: TGTGCCAGCACCTTAACCGGGACAGGGACCTACGAGCAGTACTTC.

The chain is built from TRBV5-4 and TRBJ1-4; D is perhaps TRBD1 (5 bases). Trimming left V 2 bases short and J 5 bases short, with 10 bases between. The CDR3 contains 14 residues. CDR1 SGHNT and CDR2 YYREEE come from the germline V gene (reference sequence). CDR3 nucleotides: TGTGCCAGCAGCTTTACAGGTGGGAATGAAAAACTGTTTTTT. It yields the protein CASSFTGGNEKLFF.

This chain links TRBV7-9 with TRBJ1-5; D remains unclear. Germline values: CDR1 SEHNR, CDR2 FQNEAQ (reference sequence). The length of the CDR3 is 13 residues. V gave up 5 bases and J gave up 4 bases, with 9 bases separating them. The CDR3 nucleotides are TGTGCCAGCAGCACCTGGGAGAATCAGCCCCAGCATTTT. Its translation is CASSTWENQPQHF.

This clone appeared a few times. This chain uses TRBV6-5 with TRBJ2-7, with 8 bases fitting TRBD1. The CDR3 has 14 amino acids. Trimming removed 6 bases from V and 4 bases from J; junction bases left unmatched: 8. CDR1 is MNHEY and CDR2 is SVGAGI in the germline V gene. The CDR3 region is CASSVGQGPYEQYF. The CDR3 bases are TGTGCCAGCAGCGTCGGACAGGGCCCTTACGAGCAGTACTTC.

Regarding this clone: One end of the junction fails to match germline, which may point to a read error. The CDR3: CASSSVVVGSSYNEQFF. In nucleotides, the CDR3 is TGTGCTAGCAGCTCCGTCGTGGTTGGCAGCTCCTACAATGAGCAGTTCTTC. The chain joins TRBV7-7 to TRBJ2-1; D is uncertain. The CDR3 is made up of 17 amino acids. The germline V gene encodes CDR1 SSHAT and CDR2 FNYEAQ (reference sequence). The full variable domain, its missing parts supplied by reference TRBV7-7 and TRBJ2-1, is GAGVSQSPRYKVTKRGQDVTLRCDPISSHATLYWYQQALGQGPEFLTYFNYEAQPDKSGLPSDRFSAERPEGSISTLTIQRTEQRDSAMYRCASSSVVVGSSYNEQFFGPGTRLTVL.

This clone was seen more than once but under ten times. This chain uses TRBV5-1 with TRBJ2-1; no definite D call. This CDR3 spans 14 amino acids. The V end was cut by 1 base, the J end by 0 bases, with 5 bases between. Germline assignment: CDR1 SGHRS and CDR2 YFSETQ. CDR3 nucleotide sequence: TGCGCCAGCAGCTTGACCAGCTCCTACAATGAGCAGTTCTTC. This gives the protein CASSLTSSYNEQFF.

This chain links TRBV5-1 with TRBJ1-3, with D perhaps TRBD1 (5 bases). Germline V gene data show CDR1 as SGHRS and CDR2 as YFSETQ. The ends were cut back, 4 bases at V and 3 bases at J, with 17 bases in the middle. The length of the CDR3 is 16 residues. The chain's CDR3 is CASSANGLGVGNTIYF. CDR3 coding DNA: TGCGCCAGCAGCGCAAACGGCCTGGGGGTTGGAAACACCATATATTTT.

CDR3 residues: CASSVEGTPNNEQFF. The DNA of the CDR3 is TGTGCCAGCAGCGTAGAAGGTACCCCCAACAATGAGCAGTTCTTC. J is TRBJ2-1 and V is TRBV9; D is uncertain. The CDR3 covers 15 residues. Germline CDR1 SGDLS, CDR2 YYNGEE. Trimming took 0 bases from V and 5 from J, leaving 12 bases between them.

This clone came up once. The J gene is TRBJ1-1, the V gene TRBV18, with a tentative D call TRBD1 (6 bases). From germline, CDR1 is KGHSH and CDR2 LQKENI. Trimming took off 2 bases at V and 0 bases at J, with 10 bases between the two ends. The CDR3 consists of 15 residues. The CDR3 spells CASSPSGQLNTEAFF. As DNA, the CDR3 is TGTGCCAGCTCACCAAGTGGACAGCTGAACACTGAAGCTTTCTTT.

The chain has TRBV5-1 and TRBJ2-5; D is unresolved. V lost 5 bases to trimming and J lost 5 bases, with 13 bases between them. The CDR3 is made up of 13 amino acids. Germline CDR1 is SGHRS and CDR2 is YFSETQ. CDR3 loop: CASRTPPAETQYF. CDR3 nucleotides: TGCGCCAGCAGGACCCCCCCTGCGGAGACCCAGTACTTC.